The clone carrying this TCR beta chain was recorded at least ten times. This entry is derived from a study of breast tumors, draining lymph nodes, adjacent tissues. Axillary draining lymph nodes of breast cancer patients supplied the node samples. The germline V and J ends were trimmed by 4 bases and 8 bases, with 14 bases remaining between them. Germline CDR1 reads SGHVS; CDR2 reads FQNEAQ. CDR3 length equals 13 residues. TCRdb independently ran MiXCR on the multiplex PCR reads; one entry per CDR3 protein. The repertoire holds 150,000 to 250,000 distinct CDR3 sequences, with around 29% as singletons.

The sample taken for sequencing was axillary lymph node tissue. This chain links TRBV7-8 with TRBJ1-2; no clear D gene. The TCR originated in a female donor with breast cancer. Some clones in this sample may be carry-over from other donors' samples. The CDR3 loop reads CASSSIGSGGYTF. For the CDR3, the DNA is TGTGCCAGCAGCTCCATAGGTAGTGGCGGCTACACCTTC.